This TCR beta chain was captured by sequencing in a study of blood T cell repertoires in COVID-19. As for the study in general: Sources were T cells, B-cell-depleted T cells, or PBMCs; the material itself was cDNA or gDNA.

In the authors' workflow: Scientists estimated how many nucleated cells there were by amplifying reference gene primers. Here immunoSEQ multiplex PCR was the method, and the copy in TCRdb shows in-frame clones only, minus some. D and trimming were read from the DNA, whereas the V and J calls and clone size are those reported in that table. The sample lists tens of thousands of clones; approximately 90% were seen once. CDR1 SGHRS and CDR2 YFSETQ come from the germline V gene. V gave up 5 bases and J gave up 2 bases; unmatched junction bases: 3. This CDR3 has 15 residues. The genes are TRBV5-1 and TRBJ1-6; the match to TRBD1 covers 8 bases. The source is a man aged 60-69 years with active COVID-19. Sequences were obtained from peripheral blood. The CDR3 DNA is TGCGCCAGCAGACAGGGGGGAACCTATAATTCACCCCTCCACTTT. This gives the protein CASRQGGTYNSPLHF. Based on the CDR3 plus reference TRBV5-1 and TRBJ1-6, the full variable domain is KAGVTQTPRYLIKTRGQQVTLSCSPISGHRSVSWYQQTPGQGLQFLFEYFSETQRNKGNFPGRFSGRQFSNSRSEMNVSTLELGDSALYLCASRQGGTYNSPLHFGNGTRLTVT.